The clone carrying this TCR beta chain came up many times. These data belong to a study of T-cell reconstitution after alpha-beta-depleted transplantation in children. The germline V gene has CDR1 KGHDR and CDR2 SFDVKD. CDR3 length: 11 amino acids. V was trimmed by 2 bases and J by 10 bases, leaving 5 bases between them. It was with unique molecular identifiers that the TCRbeta library was prepared. TCRdb redid the calling of the PCR reads with MiXCR, one entry per CDR3 protein. The sample consists of roughly 170,000 distinct CDR3 sequences, about 6.4% of them appearing once. The sample here was PBMCs from the stem cell graft donor, taken from the stem cell graft. This TCR came from a human donor who donated a stem cell graft to a child with Wiskott-Aldrich syndrome. The J gene is TRBJ2-1, the V gene TRBV24-1; no clear D. CDR3 loop: CATSDYLEQFF. CDR3 DNA: TGTGCCACCAGTGATTACCTAGAGCAGTTCTTC.